The 21 T cell receptor beta chains listed next were all sequenced from one sample in a study of blood T cell repertoires in COVID-19. Profiling relied on immunoSEQ multiplex PCR, and the TCRdb table lists in-frame clones only, not all of them. The table records roughly 200,000 clones, around 90% of them present only once. Sequenced sample: peripheral blood. These receptors came from a man aged 50-60 years with acute or convalescent COVID-19.

The chain's CDR3 is CASSLGPPSGRLGIQYF. DNA of the CDR3: TGTGCCAGCAGCTTAGGTCCCCCTAGCGGGAGACTGGGTATTCAGTACTTC. J is TRBJ2-4 and V is TRBV7-9; 10 bases map to TRBD2. The length of the CDR3 is 17 residues. Germline V gives CDR1 SEHNR, CDR2 FQNEAQ (reference sequence). J was trimmed by 10 bases and V by 1 base; bases with no gene match: 13. The whole variable domain, remainder taken from reference TRBV7-9 and TRBJ2-4, is DTGVSQNPRHKITKRGQNVTFRCDPISEHNRLYWYRQTLGQGPEFLTYFQNEAQLEKSRLLSDRFSAERPKGSFSTLEIQRTEQGDSAMYLCASSLGPPSGRLGIQYFGAGTRLSVL.

For the CDR3, the DNA is TGTGCCAGCAGCCTCAAACCTGGGCCATACGAGCAGTACTTC. This translates into CASSLKPGPYEQYF. The chain links TRBV7-3 to TRBJ2-7; D is ambiguous. This CDR3 comprises 14 residues. CDR1 is SGHTA, CDR2 FQGTGA, per germline. The V and J ends lost 5 bases and 4 bases respectively, with 15 bases between them.

The gene calls are TRBV9 and TRBJ2-1; 12 nucleotides line up with TRBD2. The CDR3 runs to 14 residues. Unmatched junction bases numbered 4, after V lost 4 bases and J lost 8 bases. Germline V gene data show CDR1 as SGDLS and CDR2 as YYNGEE. CDR3 loop: CASSTSGRWDEQFF. The CDR3 coding sequence is TGTGCCAGCAGCACTAGCGGGAGGTGGGATGAGCAGTTCTTC.

CDR3 residues: CASSVTSGKDEQFF. In nucleotides, the CDR3 is TGTGCCAGCAGTGTGACTAGCGGGAAGGATGAGCAGTTCTTC. The chain couples TRBV6-4 to TRBJ2-1, with 11 bases matching TRBD2. The CDR3 has 14 amino acids. CDR1 and CDR2 from the germline V gene are MRHNA and SNTAGT. V gave up 4 bases and J gave up 8 bases; unmatched junction bases: 4.

The rearrangement links TRBV7-9 to TRBJ2-1; 14 bases map to TRBD2. The junction had 4 bases not matched to a gene; V was cut back by 4 bases and J by 8 bases. The CDR3 extends over 15 amino acids. Germline V CDR1 and CDR2: SEHNR, FQNEAQ (reference sequence). CDR3 amino acids: CASSSRLAGGHEQFF. CDR3 sequence (DNA): TGTGCCAGCAGCTCGAGACTAGCGGGGGGGCATGAGCAGTTCTTC.

This chain links TRBV7-2 with TRBJ1-1; D not certain. Germline CDR1 is SGHTA and CDR2 is FQGNSA. Between the trimmed V and J ends, which lost 4 bases and 1 base, there was a span of 7 bases. This CDR3 comprises 13 residues. CDR3 amino acids: CASSSQANTEAFF. CDR3 coding DNA: TGTGCCAGCAGCTCCCAGGCGAACACTGAAGCTTTCTTT.

The chain couples TRBV12-3 or TRBV12-4 to TRBJ2-5, with D possibly being TRBD2 (5 bases). Trimming took 3 bases from V and 3 from J, leaving 5 bases between them. This CDR3 has 12 amino acids. CDR3 nucleotides: TGTGCCAGCAGTTTCGGGGAAGAGACCCAGTACTTC. Its protein is CASSFGEETQYF.

This clone has just a few counts. The V call is TRBV19, the J call TRBJ2-5, with D possibly matching TRBD2 (6 bases). The V gene lost 6 bases and the J gene lost 5 bases, with 13 bases spanning the gap. The CDR3 is 13 residues long. Germline V gene sequence: CDR1 LNHDA, CDR2 SQIVND (reference sequence). Here the CDR3 DNA reads TGTGCCAGTAGCGGGGGTTTGCGGGAGACCCAGTACTTC. This encodes CASSGGLRETQYF.

This clone was recorded only once. This chain uses TRBV5-6 with TRBJ2-7; TRBD1 agrees at 7 bases. J lost 3 bases, V lost 4 bases, and 7 bases had no gene match. Germline assignment: CDR1 SGHDT and CDR2 YYEEEE. The CDR3 consists of 14 residues. In DNA, the CDR3 is TGTGCCAGCAGCCCACGACAGGGCCGCTACGAGCAGTACTTC. This encodes CASSPRQGRYEQYF.

The V gene is TRBV9, the J gene TRBJ2-5; D gene ambiguous. CDR3 size: 13 residues. Germline CDR1 and CDR2: SGDLS and YYNGEE. V lost 3 bases and J 4 bases, leaving 10 bases between the germline ends. The CDR3 loop is CASSANPLETQYF. The DNA of the CDR3 is TGTGCCAGCAGCGCTAACCCGCTAGAGACCCAGTACTTC.

This chain uses TRBV15 with TRBJ2-1; D is perhaps TRBD1 (6 bases). V shed 0 bases and J shed 0 bases, with 9 bases lying between them. Germline CDR1 LNHNV, CDR2 YYDKDF (reference sequence). CDR3 length: 16 amino acids. In nucleotides, the CDR3 is TGTGCCACCAGCAGAGATAGGGACACCTCCTACAATGAGCAGTTCTTC. Amino acid sequence: CATSRDRDTSYNEQFF.

V is TRBV11-2 and J is TRBJ2-3; possible D gene TRBD1, 6 bases. The CDR3 runs 13 residues. With 1 base removed from V and 5 bases from J, the gap between germline ends came to 7 bases. Germline assignment: CDR1 SGHAT and CDR2 FQNNGV. CDR3 sequence: CASSLGGQDTQYF. CDR3 in DNA: TGTGCCAGCAGCTTAGGGGGGCAAGATACGCAGTATTTT.

V is TRBV7-2 and J is TRBJ2-1; D is possibly TRBD1 (5 bases). The V gene's germline CDR1 is SGHTA and CDR2 FQGNSA. V was clipped by 4 bases and J by 8 bases, with 15 bases between them. This CDR3 has 14 amino acids. The CDR3 region has the DNA TGTGCCAGCAGCTGGGGCGCCAGCGCGGATGAGCAGTTCTTC. Translation: CASSWGASADEQFF. The entire variable domain, with the rest obtained from reference TRBV7-2 and TRBJ2-1, is as follows: GAGVSQSPSNKVTEKGKDVELRCDPISGHTALYWYRQSLGQGLEFLIYFQGNSAPDKSGLPSDRFSAERTGGSVSTLTIQRTQQEDSAVYLCASSWGASADEQFFGPGTRLTVL.

The chain carries TRBV10-2 and TRBJ1-6; D is possibly TRBD1 (6 bases). This CDR3 spans 13 amino acids. CDR1 WSHSY and CDR2 SAAADI come from the germline V gene. Trimming removed 8 bases from V and 6 bases from J, with 11 bases in between. For the CDR3, the DNA is TGCGCCAGCGCCGGACAGCCTAATTCACCCCTCCACTTT. Amino acid sequence: CASAGQPNSPLHF.

The rearrangement uses TRBV19 and TRBJ1-2; no firm D call. The CDR3 is 13 residues long. Looked up from germline, CDR1 is LNHDA and CDR2 is SQIVND (reference sequence). V was trimmed by 2 bases and J by 1 base, leaving 5 bases between them. CDR3 bases: TGTGCCAGTAGTATAACGGGTAACTATGGCTACACCTTC. Its translation: CASSITGNYGYTF.

V usage is TRBV4-3 and J usage is TRBJ1-1; a weak D match, TRBD1 (6 bases). CDR3 length equals 14 residues. CDR1 and CDR2 (germline): LGHNA, YSLEER. V lost 1 base and J 1 base, leaving 7 bases between the germline ends. The CDR3 here is CASSQAGENTEAFF. The CDR3 coding sequence is TGCGCCAGCAGCCAAGCAGGGGAGAACACTGAAGCTTTCTTT.

The rearrangement joins TRBV19 to TRBJ2-5; 12 nucleotides agree with TRBD2. CDR3 length equals 18 residues. Germline CDR1 reads LNHDA; CDR2 reads SQIVND (reference sequence). V shed 6 bases, J shed 4 bases, and the junction held 15 bases outside the gene matches. The CDR3 is CASRRRDSSSGRVETQYF. Here the CDR3 DNA reads TGTGCCAGTAGGCGCCGGGACAGTTCTAGCGGGAGGGTAGAGACCCAGTACTTC. The full variable domain, in which reference TRBV19 and TRBJ2-5 provide the parts outside the CDR3, is DGGITQSPKYLFRKEGQNVTLSCEQNLNHDAMYWYRQDPGQGLRLIYYSQIVNDFQKGDIAEGYSVSREKKESFPLTVTSAQKNPTAFYLCASRRRDSSSGRVETQYFGPGTRLLVL.

V is TRBV19 and J is TRBJ1-6; the D gene is possibly TRBD1 (6 bases). Germline V lookup: CDR1 LNHDA, CDR2 SQIVND (reference sequence). The V end lost 1 base, the J end lost 8 bases, and 12 bases lay between the germline ends. CDR3 length: 15 amino acids. The CDR3 DNA reads as TGTGCCAGTAGTATAGCCTCCAGGACAGATTCACCCCTCCACTTT. Translating gives CASSIASRTDSPLHF.

Written as DNA, the CDR3 is TGTGCCAGCAGCTTAGGAGTGACAGGTGGAAATTCACCCCTCCACTTT. Its protein is CASSLGVTGGNSPLHF. This chain links TRBV7-2 with TRBJ1-6; a possible D gene is TRBD1 (6 bases). The germline V and J ends were trimmed by 1 base and 7 bases, with 14 bases remaining between them. The germline V gene encodes CDR1 SGHTA and CDR2 FQGNSA. The length of the CDR3 is 16 residues.

V is TRBV28 and J is TRBJ2-5; 9 nucleotides align to TRBD1. The V gene end was trimmed by 4 bases and the J gene end by 3 bases; junction bases not matched to a gene: 6. CDR1 is MDHEN, CDR2 SYDVKM, per germline. The CDR3 is made up of 15 amino acids. Written as DNA, the CDR3 is TGTGCCAGCAGTTCCGGACAGGGGAGCAAAGAGACCCAGTACTTC. It is translated as CASSSGQGSKETQYF.

The chain joins TRBV19 to TRBJ2-3; 10 positions agree with TRBD2. The V gene end was trimmed by 1 base and the J gene end by 6 bases; junction bases not matched to a gene: 10. The CDR3 extends over 17 amino acids. The germline CDR1 and CDR2 sequences are LNHDA and SQIVND (reference sequence). Here the CDR3 reads CASSIVPSGRGPDTQYF. As DNA, the CDR3 is TGTGCCAGTAGTATAGTTCCAAGCGGGAGGGGGCCGGATACGCAGTATTTT.